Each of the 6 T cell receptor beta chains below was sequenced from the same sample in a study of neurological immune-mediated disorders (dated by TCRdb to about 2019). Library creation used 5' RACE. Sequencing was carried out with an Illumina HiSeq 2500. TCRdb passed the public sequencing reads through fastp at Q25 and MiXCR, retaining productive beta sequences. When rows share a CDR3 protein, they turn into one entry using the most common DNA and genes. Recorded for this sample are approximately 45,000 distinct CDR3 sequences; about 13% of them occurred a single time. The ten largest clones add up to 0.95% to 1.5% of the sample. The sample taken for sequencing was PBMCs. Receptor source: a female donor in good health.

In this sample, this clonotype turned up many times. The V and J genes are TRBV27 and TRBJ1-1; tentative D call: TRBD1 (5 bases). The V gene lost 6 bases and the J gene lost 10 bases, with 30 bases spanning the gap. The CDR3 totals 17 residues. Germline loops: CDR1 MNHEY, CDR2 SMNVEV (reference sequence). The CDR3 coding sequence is TGTGCCAGCAGCCCTACTGGCCGAGGGACCAAGTGGGGTAGAGCTTTCTTT. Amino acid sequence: CASSPTGRGTKWGRAFF.

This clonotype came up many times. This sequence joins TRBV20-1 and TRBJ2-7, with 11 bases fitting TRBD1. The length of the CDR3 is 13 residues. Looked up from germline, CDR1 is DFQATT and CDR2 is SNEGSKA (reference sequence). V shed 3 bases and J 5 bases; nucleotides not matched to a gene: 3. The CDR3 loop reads CSASGQGADEQYF. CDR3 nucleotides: TGCAGTGCTAGCGGACAGGGGGCTGACGAGCAGTACTTC.

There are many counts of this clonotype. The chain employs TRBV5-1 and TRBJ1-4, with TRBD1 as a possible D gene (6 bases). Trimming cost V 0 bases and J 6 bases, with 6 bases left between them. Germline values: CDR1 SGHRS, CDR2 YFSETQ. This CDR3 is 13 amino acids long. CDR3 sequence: CASSLDRDEKLFF. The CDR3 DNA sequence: TGCGCCAGCAGCTTGGACAGGGATGAAAAACTGTTTTTT. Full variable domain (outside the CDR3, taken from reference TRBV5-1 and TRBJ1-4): KAGVTQTPRYLIKTRGQQVTLSCSPISGHRSVSWYQQTPGQGLQFLFEYFSETQRNKGNFPGRFSGRQFSNSRSEMNVSTLELGDSALYLCASSLDRDEKLFFGSGTQLSVL.

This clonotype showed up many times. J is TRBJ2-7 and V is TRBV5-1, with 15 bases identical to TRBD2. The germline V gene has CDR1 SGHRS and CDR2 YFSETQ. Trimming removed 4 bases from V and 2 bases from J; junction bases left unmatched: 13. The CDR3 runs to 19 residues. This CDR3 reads CASSQNPPGLAGGAYEQYF. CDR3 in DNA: TGCGCCAGCAGCCAGAATCCTCCGGGACTAGCGGGAGGAGCCTACGAGCAGTACTTC.

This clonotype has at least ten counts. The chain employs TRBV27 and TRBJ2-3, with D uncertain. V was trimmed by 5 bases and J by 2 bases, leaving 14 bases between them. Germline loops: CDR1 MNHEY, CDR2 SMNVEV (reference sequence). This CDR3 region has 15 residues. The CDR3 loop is CASSTLQRDTDTQYF. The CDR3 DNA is TGTGCCAGCAGTACTCTCCAGCGAGACACAGATACGCAGTATTTT.

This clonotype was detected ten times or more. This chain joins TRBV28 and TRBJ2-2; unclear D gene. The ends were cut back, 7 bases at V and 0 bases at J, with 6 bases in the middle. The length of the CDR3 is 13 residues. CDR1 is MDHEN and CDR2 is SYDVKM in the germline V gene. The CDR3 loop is CASKFPNTGELFF. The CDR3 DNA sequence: TGTGCCAGCAAATTTCCGAACACCGGGGAGCTGTTTTTT.